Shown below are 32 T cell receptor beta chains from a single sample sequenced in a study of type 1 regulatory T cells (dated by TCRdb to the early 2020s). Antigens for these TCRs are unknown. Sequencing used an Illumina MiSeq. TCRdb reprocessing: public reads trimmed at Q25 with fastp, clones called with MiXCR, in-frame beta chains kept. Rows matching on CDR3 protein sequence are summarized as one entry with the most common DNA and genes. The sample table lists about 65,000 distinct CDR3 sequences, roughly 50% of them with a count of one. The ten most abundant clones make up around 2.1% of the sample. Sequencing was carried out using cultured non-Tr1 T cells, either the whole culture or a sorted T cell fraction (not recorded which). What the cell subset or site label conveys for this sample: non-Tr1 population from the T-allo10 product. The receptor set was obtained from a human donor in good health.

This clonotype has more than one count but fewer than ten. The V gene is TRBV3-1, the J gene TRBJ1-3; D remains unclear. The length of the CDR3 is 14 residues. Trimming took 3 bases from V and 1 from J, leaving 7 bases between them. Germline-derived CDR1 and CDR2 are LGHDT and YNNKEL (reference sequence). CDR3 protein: CASSQGSSGNTIYF. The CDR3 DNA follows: TGTGCCAGCAGCCAGGGGAGTTCTGGAAACACCATATATTTT.

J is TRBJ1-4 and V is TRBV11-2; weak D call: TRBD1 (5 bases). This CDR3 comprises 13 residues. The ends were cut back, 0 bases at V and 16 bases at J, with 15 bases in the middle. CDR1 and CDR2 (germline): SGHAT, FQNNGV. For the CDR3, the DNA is TGTGCCAGCAGCTTAGATAGGCATACGGGACCGTTTTTT. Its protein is CASSLDRHTGPFF.

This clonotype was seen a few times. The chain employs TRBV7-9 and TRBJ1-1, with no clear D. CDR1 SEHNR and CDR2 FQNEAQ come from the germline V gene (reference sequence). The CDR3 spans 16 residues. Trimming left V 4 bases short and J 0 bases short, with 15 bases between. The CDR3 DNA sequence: TGTGCCAGCAGCTATAAAAGTCGAAACATGAACACTGAAGCTTTCTTT. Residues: CASSYKSRNMNTEAFF.

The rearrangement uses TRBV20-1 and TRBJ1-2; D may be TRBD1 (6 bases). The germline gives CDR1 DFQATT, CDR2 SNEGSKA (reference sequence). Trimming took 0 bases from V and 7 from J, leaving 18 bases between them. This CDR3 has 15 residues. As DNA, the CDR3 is TGCAGTGCTAGAGAGGGAGGGCAGGGGACGAGTGGCTACACCTTC. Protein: CSAREGGQGTSGYTF.

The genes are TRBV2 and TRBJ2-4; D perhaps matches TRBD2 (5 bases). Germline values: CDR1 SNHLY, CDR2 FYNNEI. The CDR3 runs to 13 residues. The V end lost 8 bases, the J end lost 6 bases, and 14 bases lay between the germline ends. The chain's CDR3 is CASRHRGLNIQYF. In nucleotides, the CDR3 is TGTGCCAGCCGGCACCGGGGTTTAAACATTCAGTACTTC.

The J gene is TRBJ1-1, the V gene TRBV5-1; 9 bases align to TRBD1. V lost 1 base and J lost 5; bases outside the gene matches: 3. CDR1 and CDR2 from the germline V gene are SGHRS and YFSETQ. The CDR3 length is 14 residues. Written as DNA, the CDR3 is TGCGCCAGCAGCTTGACAGGGGGCGGAACTGAAGCTTTCTTT. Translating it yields CASSLTGGGTEAFF.

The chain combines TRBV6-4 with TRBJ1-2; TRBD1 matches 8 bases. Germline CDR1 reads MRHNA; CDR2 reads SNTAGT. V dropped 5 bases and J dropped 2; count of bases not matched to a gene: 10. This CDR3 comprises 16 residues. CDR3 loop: CASSSPRTGRNYGYTF. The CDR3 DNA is TGTGCCAGCAGTTCCCCCCGGACAGGGAGAAACTATGGCTACACCTTC.

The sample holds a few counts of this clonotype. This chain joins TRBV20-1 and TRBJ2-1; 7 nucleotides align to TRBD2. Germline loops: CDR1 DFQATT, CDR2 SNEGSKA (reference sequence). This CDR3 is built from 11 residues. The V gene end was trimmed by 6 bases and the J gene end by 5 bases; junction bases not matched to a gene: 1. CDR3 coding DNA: TGCAGTGCCGGGACTAACAATGAGCAGTTCTTC. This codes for CSAGTNNEQFF.

The CDR3 DNA reads TGTGCCAGCAGCCAAGATTCGAGGCAGGGAGGAGGAACGCAGTATTTT. Protein sequence: CASSQDSRQGGGTQYF. The chain has TRBV4-2 and TRBJ2-3; D possibly corresponds to TRBD2 (6 bases). Germline V gene sequence: CDR1 LGHNA, CDR2 YNFKEQ. This CDR3 comprises 16 residues. V lost 0 bases and J 9 bases, leaving 19 bases between the germline ends.

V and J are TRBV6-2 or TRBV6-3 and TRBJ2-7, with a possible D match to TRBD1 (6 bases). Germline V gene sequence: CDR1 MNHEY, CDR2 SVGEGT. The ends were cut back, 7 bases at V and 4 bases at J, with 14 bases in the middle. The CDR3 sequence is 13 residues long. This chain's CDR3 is CASTRHTGYEQYF. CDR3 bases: TGTGCCAGCACTCGGCATACAGGGTACGAGCAGTACTTC.

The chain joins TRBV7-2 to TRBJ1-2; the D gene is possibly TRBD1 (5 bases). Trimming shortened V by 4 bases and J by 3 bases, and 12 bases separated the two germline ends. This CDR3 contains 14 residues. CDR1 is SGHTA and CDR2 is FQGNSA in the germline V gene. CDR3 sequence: CASSSFGHDYGYTF. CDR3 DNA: TGTGCCAGCAGCTCCTTCGGACACGACTATGGCTACACCTTC.

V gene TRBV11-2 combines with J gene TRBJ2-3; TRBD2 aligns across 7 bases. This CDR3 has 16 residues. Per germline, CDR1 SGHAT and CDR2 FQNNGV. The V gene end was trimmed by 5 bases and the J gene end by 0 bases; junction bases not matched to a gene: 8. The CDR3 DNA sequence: TGTGCCAGCAGCGCCCGACTAGCCTCCAGCACAGATACGCAGTATTTT. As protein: CASSARLASSTDTQYF.

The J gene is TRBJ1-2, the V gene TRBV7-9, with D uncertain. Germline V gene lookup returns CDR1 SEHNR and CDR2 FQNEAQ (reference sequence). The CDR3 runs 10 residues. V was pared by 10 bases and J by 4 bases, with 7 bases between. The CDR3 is CATTPYGYTF. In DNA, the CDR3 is TGTGCCACGACCCCCTATGGCTACACCTTC.

The DNA of the CDR3 is TGTGCCAGCGGTTTTCAGGGTAATAATTCACCCCTCCACTTT. It encodes CASGFQGNNSPLHF. The chain couples TRBV7-9 to TRBJ1-6, with a possible D match to TRBD1 (5 bases). The CDR3 length is 14 residues. CDR1 is SEHNR and CDR2 is FQNEAQ in the germline V gene (reference sequence). V shed 8 bases and J shed 5 bases, with 13 bases lying between them.

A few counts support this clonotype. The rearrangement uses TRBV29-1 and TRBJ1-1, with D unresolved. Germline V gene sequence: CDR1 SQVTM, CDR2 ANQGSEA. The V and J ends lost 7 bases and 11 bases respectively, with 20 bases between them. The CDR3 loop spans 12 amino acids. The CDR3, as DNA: TGCAGCGCGTTGAATATCGGAGATGGGGCTTTCTTT. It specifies CSALNIGDGAFF.

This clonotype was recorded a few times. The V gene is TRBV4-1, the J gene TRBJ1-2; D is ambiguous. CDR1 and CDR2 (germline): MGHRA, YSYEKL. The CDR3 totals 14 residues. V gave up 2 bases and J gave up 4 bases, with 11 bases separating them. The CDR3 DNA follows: TGCGCCAGCAGCCAATTTGACGGAACCTATGGCTACACCTTC. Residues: CASSQFDGTYGYTF.

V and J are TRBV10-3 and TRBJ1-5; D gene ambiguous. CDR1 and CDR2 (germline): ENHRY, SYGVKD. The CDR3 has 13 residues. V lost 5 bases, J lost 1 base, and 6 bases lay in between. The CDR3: CAISPGSNQPQHF. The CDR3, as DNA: TGTGCCATCAGTCCGGGAAGCAATCAGCCCCAGCATTTT.

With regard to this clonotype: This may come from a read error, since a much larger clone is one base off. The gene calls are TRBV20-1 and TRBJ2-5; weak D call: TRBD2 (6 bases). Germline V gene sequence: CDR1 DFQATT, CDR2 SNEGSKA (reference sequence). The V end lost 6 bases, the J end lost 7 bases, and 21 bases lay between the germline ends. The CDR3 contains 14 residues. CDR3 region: CSANAGRGRGTQYF. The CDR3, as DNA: TGCAGTGCCAACGCCGGGCGGGGCCGGGGGACCCAGTACTTC.

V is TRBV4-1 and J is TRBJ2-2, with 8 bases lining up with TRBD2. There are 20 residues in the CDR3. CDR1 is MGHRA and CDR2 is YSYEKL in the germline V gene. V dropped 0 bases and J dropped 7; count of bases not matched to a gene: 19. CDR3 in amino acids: CASSQDPLRSGGRGGGELFF. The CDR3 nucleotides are TGCGCCAGCAGCCAAGATCCTCTGAGGAGCGGGGGCCGCGGGGGCGGGGAGCTGTTTTTT.

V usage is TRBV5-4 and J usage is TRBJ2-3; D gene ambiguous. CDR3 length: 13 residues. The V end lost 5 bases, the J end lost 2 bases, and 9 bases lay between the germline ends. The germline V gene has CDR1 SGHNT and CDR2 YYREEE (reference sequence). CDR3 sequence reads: CASRGYATDTQYF. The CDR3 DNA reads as TGTGCCAGCAGAGGGTATGCCACAGATACGCAGTATTTT.

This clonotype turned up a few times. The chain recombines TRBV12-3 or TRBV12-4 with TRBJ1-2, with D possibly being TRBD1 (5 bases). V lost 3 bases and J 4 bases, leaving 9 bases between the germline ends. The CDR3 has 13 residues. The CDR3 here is CASSLGGFYGYTF. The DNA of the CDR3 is TGTGCCAGCAGTTTGGGGGGGTTCTATGGCTACACCTTC.

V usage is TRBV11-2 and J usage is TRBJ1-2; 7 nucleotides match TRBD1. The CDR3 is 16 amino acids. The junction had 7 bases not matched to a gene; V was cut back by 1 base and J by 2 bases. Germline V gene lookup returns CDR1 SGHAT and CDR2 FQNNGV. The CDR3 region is CASSLGFGGQNYGYTF. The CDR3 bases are TGTGCCAGCAGCTTAGGATTCGGGGGACAGAACTATGGCTACACCTTC.

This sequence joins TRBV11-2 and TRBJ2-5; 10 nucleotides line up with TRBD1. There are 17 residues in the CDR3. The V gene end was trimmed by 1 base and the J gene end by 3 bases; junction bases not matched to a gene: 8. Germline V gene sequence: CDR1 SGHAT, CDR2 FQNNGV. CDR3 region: CASSLGLTGGFEETQYF. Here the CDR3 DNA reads TGTGCCAGCAGCTTAGGGCTGACAGGGGGCTTCGAAGAGACCCAGTACTTC.

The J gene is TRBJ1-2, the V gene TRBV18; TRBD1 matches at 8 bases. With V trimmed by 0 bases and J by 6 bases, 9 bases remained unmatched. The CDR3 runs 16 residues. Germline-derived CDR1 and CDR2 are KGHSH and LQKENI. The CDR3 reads CASSPPSLQGADGYTF. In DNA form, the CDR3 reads TGTGCCAGCTCACCACCTAGTCTTCAGGGGGCTGATGGCTACACCTTC.

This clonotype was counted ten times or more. CDR3: CAISERGGLNTGELFF. CDR3 sequence (DNA): TGTGCCATCAGTGAGCGCGGGGGCTTAAACACCGGGGAGCTGTTTTTT. The chain combines TRBV10-3 with TRBJ2-2; the D gene is possibly TRBD2 (7 bases). Germline assignment: CDR1 ENHRY and CDR2 SYGVKD. Trimming stripped 2 bases from V and 2 bases from J, with 12 bases between. CDR3 size: 16 residues.

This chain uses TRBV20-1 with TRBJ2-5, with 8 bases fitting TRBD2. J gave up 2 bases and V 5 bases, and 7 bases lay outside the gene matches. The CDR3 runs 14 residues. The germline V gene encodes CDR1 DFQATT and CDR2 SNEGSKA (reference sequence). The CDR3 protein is CSALGGGIQETQYF. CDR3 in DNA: TGCAGTGCTCTCGGGGGGGGGATTCAAGAGACCCAGTACTTC.

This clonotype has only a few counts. The CDR3 loop reads CASRLQRDTQYF. DNA of the CDR3: TGTGCCAGCAGACTCCAAAGAGATACGCAGTATTTT. The chain has TRBV13 and TRBJ2-3; D remains unclear. The V and J ends lost 6 bases and 5 bases respectively, with 9 bases between them. The CDR3 is made up of 12 amino acids. Germline values: CDR1 PRHDT, CDR2 FYEKMQ (reference sequence).

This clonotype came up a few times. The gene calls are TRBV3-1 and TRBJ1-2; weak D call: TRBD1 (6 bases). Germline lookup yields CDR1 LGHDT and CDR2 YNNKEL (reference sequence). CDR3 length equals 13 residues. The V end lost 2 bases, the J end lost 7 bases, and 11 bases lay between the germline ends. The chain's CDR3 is CASSQRLGAGYTF. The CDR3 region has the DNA TGTGCCAGCAGCCAACGTCTGGGGGCTGGCTACACCTTC.

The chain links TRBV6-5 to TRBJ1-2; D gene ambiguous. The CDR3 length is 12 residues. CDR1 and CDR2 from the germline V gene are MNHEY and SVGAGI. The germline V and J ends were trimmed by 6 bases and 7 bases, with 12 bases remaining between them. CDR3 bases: TGTGCCAGCAGAGTCGGGAGGTCTGGCTACACCTTC. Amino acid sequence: CASRVGRSGYTF.

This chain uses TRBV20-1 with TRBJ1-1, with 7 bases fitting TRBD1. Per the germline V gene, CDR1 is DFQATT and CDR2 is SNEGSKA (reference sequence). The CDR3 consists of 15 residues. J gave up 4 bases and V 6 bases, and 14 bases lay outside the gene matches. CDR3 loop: CSARGTANTGTEAFF. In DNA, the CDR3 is TGCAGTGCGAGGGGGACAGCCAACACGGGCACTGAAGCTTTCTTT.

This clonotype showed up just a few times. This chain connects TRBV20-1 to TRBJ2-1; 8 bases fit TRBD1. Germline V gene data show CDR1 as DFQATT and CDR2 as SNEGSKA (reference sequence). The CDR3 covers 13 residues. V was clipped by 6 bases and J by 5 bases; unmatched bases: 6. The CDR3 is CSAGTGPNNEQFF. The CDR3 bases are TGCAGTGCCGGGACAGGCCCGAACAATGAGCAGTTCTTC.

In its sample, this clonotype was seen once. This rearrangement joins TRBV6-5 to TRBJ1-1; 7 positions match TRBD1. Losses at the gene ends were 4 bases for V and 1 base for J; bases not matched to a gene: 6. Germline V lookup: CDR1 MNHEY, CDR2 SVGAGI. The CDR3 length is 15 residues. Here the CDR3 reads CASSFQGGGNTEAFF. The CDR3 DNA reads TGTGCCAGCAGTTTCCAAGGGGGCGGGAACACTGAAGCTTTCTTT.